These T cell receptor beta chains were read from a single sample in a study of Ad26.COV2.S vaccination and SARS-CoV-2 variants. The protocol was immunoSEQ multiplex PCR, while the TCRdb copy is restricted to in-frame clones and leaves out a portion. The data contain roughly 410,000 clones, under 90% of them singletons. Sequencing was performed on peripheral blood, taken in a trial of Ad26.COV2.S vaccine versus placebo. The receptor source for this set is a person aged 18 to 59 who received the Ad26.COV2.S COVID-19 vaccine or a placebo. Each CDR3 is given with its conserved first and last residue. D genes are given only for firm matches. Expanded clones are given a class, and other clones once, few, many or no size at all.

V: TRBV5-4; size: .; J: TRBJ2-4; D: TRBD2; CDR3: CASSLAGGPNLIQYF; DNA: TGTGCCAGCAGTTTAGCGGGAGGCCCTAATCTAATTCAGTACTTC
V: TRBV5-6; size: .; J: TRBJ1-1; D: .; CDR3: CASSSPLTEVNTEAFF; DNA: TGTGCCAGCAGCTCGCCCCTGACAGAAGTGAACACTGAAGCTTTCTTT
V: TRBV11-3; size: .; J: TRBJ2-7; D: .; CDR3: CASSLRFSYEQYF; DNA: TGTGCCAGCAGCTTAAGGTTCTCCTACGAGCAGTACTTC
V: TRBV19; size: .; J: TRBJ1-2; D: .; CDR3: CASSILGTHKYTF; DNA: TGTGCCAGTAGTATTCTAGGGACTCACAAGTACACCTTC
V: TRBV18; size: .; J: TRBJ2-3; D: .; CDR3: CASSPIIGDTQYF; DNA: TGTGCCAGCTCACCAATAATCGGAGATACGCAGTATTTT
V: TRBV5-8; size: .; J: TRBJ2-5; D: TRBD2; CDR3: CASSLGTSGKIQETQYF; DNA: TGTGCCAGCAGCTTGGGGACTAGCGGGAAGATCCAAGAGACCCAGTACTTC
V: TRBV6-5; size: .; J: TRBJ2-7; D: .; CDR3: CASRASHYEQYF; DNA: TGTGCCAGCAGAGCATCACACTACGAGCAGTACTTC
V: TRBV27; size: .; J: TRBJ2-1; D: .; CDR3: CASSARGNEQFF; DNA: TGTGCCAGCAGCGCCCGGGGGAATGAGCAGTTCTTC
V: TRBV11-2; size: .; J: TRBJ1-1; D: .; CDR3: CASSERGGSEAFF; DNA: TGTGCCAGCAGCGAACGGGGGGGAAGTGAAGCTTTCTTT
V: TRBV5-6; size: few; J: TRBJ1-1; D: .; CDR3: CASSLSGRTEAFF; DNA: TGTGCCAGCAGCTTGTCGGGGCGGACTGAAGCTTTCTTT